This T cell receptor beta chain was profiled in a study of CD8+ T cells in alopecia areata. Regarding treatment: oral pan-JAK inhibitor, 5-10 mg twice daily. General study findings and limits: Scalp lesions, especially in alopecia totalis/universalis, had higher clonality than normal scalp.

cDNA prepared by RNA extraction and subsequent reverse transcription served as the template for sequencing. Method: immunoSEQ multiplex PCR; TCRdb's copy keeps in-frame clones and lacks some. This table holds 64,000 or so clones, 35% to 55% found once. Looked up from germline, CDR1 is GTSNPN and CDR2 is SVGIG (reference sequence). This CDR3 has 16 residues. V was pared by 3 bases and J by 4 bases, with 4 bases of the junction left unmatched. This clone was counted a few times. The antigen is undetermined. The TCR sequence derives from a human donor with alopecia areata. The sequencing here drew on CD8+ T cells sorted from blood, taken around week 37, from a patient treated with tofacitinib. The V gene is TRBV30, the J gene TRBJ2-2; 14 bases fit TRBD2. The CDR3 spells CAWRGLAGVSTGELFF. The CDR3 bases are TGTGCCTGGAGGGGACTAGCGGGAGTCAGCACCGGGGAGCTGTTTTTT.